This entry lists 32 T cell receptor beta chains sequenced from one sample in a study of identical twins. TCRdb re-derived calls from the 5' RACE reads in MiXCR, one entry per CDR3 protein. The sample carries fewer than 800,000 distinct CDR3 sequences, around 7.5% recorded once. This sample was also put to use in a study of yellow fever vaccine responses in identical twins.

The specimen sequenced was PBMCs. Every receptor here comes from a woman aged 18-29 years in good health.

The chain employs TRBV29-1 and TRBJ2-6; D unclear. Germline V gene data show CDR1 as SQVTM and CDR2 as ANQGSEA. V lost 2 bases and J 0 bases, leaving 8 bases between the germline ends. The CDR3 length is 15 residues. The CDR3 sequence: CSVERQPSGANVLTF. The CDR3 DNA reads TGCAGCGTTGAACGCCAGCCCTCTGGGGCCAACGTCCTGACTTTC.

This clonotype was recorded a few times. This chain uses TRBV28 with TRBJ1-4, with D hard to call. Germline-derived CDR1 and CDR2 are MDHEN and SYDVKM. The CDR3 consists of 14 residues. The V end lost 4 bases, the J end lost 8 bases, and 14 bases lay between the germline ends. The CDR3 loop is CASSSEVEVEKLFF. CDR3 DNA: TGTGCCAGCAGTTCGGAGGTGGAGGTCGAAAAACTGTTTTTT.

The rearrangement uses TRBV6-5 and TRBJ2-3, with D possibly being TRBD1 (7 bases). The V end lost 6 bases, the J end lost 2 bases, and 18 bases lay between the germline ends. CDR3 length equals 16 residues. Per the germline V gene, CDR1 is MNHEY and CDR2 is SVGAGI. The CDR3 nucleotides are TGTGCCAGCAGACTCGCGGGACAGAGAAACACAGATACGCAGTATTTT. Its protein is CASRLAGQRNTDTQYF.

This clonotype was observed many times. J is TRBJ2-7 and V is TRBV7-3; D is perhaps TRBD1 (5 bases). The ends were cut back, 5 bases at V and 12 bases at J, with 14 bases in the middle. Germline CDR1 and CDR2: SGHTA and FQGTGA. The CDR3 covers 11 residues. Here the CDR3 reads CASSTRVGLYF. CDR3 coding DNA: TGTGCCAGCAGCACCAGGGTTGGTCTGTACTTC.

This clonotype was counted many times. This chain joins TRBV6-2 or TRBV6-3 and TRBJ2-7; D not certain. Germline loops: CDR1 MNHEY, CDR2 SVGEGT. The CDR3 contains 12 residues. CDR3 nucleotides: TGTCCCAGCAGTGAGAGCTCCTACGAGCAGTACGTC. Protein sequence: CPSSESSYEQYV.

This clonotype was observed a few times. V usage is TRBV20-1 and J usage is TRBJ2-5; D is uncertain. V dropped 3 bases and J dropped 5 bases, with 13 bases sitting between them. Germline lookup yields CDR1 DFQATT and CDR2 SNEGSKA (reference sequence). This CDR3 contains 13 residues. The CDR3 here is CSASTVRKETQYF. DNA of the CDR3: TGCAGTGCTAGTACCGTGAGGAAGGAGACCCAGTACTTC.

This chain uses TRBV6-4 with TRBJ1-2; 10 bases are a match to TRBD1. The CDR3 length is 16 residues. Germline lookup yields CDR1 MRHNA and CDR2 SNTAGT. The junction had 11 bases not matched to a gene; V was cut back by 4 bases and J by 6 bases. This CDR3 reads CASSATRPDRGHGYTF. DNA of the CDR3: TGTGCCAGCAGTGCCACCCGACCCGACAGGGGGCATGGCTACACCTTC.

The sample holds many counts of this clonotype. The rearrangement uses TRBV7-2 and TRBJ2-1; D ambiguous. V lost 7 bases, J lost 2 bases, and 9 bases lay in between. The CDR3 has 13 residues. Germline V lookup: CDR1 SGHTA, CDR2 FQGNSA. Here the CDR3 DNA reads TGTGCCAGCAAGTTTGGGACCTACAATGAGCAGTTCTTC. This sequence encodes CASKFGTYNEQFF.

Many counts were recorded for this clonotype. The V call is TRBV6-1, the J call TRBJ2-7; maybe TRBD1 (5 bases). The CDR3 is 15 amino acids. V gave up 3 bases and J gave up 1 base, with 13 bases separating them. CDR1 and CDR2 (germline): MNHNS, SASEGT. CDR3 in amino acids: CASSDQGGRSYEQYV. For the CDR3, the DNA is TGTGCCAGCAGTGATCAGGGCGGACGGTCCTACGAGCAGTACGTC.

There are a few counts of this clonotype. The V call is TRBV29-1, the J call TRBJ1-1; weak D call: TRBD1 (5 bases). Germline V gives CDR1 SQVTM, CDR2 ANQGSEA. The CDR3 is 13 residues long. V shed 8 bases and J shed 5 bases, with 18 bases lying between them. The CDR3 nucleotides are TGCAGCTTCCGGGCCGGGACTTCGACTGAAGCTTTCTTT. This codes for CSFRAGTSTEAFF.

DNA of the CDR3: TGCAGTGGTCCGAGCGGGAGGGTGTGGTACGAGCAGTACTTC. Protein: CSGPSGRVWYEQYF. The V gene is TRBV20-1, the J gene TRBJ2-7; 10 bases fit TRBD2. Germline assignment: CDR1 DFQATT and CDR2 SNEGSKA (reference sequence). CDR3 size: 14 residues. Trimming cost V 7 bases and J 4 bases; bases outside gene matches: 10.

This clonotype was seen only a few times. The genes are TRBV12-3 or TRBV12-4 and TRBJ2-7, with 9 nucleotides matching TRBD1. There are 17 residues in the CDR3. After removal of 6 bases from V and 3 bases from J, the junction contained 15 bases not matched to a gene. The CDR3 loop reads CASSRDRVGSSGYEQYV. CDR3 in DNA: TGTGCCAGCAGCCGGGACAGGGTCGGTAGTAGTGGCTACGAGCAGTACGTC.

This clonotype was observed a handful of times. The chain has TRBV15 and TRBJ2-1; 12 bases align to TRBD2. Germline V gene data show CDR1 as LNHNV and CDR2 as YYDKDF (reference sequence). The CDR3 is made up of 17 amino acids. After removal of 3 bases from V and 2 bases from J, the junction contained 5 bases not matched to a gene. CDR3 amino acids: CATSRELAGGPYNEQFF. In DNA form, the CDR3 reads TGTGCCACCAGCAGGGAACTAGCGGGAGGACCCTACAATGAGCAGTTCTTC.

This clonotype was picked up a small number of times. The gene calls are TRBV20-1 and TRBJ2-3; 11 nucleotides line up with TRBD2. The junction had 6 bases not matched to a gene; V was cut back by 0 bases and J by 4 bases. The germline gives CDR1 DFQATT, CDR2 SNEGSKA (reference sequence). This CDR3 comprises 16 residues. CDR3 protein: CSARDSGRVGADTQYF. CDR3 nucleotide sequence: TGCAGTGCTAGAGATAGCGGGAGGGTTGGCGCAGATACGCAGTATTTT.

This clonotype was observed a few times. This chain links TRBV20-1 with TRBJ2-5, with 13 bases matching TRBD2. The CDR3 covers 15 residues. J gave up 3 bases and V 6 bases, and 7 bases lay outside the gene matches. CDR1 and CDR2 from the germline V gene are DFQATT and SNEGSKA (reference sequence). CDR3 nucleotides: TGCAGTGCCCGGGGACTAGCGGGACCGGAAGAGACCCAGTACTTC. It encodes CSARGLAGPEETQYF.

There are many counts of this clonotype. The rearrangement uses TRBV2 and TRBJ1-5; the D gene is possibly TRBD1 (5 bases). The CDR3 length is 15 residues. Trimming removed 0 bases from V and 7 bases from J, with 13 bases in between. The germline gives CDR1 SNHLY, CDR2 FYNNEI. CDR3 in DNA: TGTGCCAGCAGTGAAGCGACAGTAACGTTCCAGCCCCAGCATTTT. Translated, it gives CASSEATVTFQPQHF.

This clonotype showed up many times. The chain carries TRBV20-1 and TRBJ2-6, with 7 bases aligning to TRBD2. Germline V gene data show CDR1 as DFQATT and CDR2 as SNEGSKA (reference sequence). Unmatched junction bases numbered 1, after V lost 3 bases and J lost 2 bases. CDR3 length: 14 amino acids. CDR3 bases: TGCAGTGCTAGCCGGGAGGCTGGGGCCAACGTCCTGACTTTC. This encodes CSASREAGANVLTF.

The rearrangement joins TRBV10-3 to TRBJ1-1, with TRBD1 as a possible D gene (5 bases). V was clipped by 2 bases and J by 2 bases, with 9 bases between them. Germline CDR1 is ENHRY and CDR2 is SYGVKD. The CDR3 is made up of 14 amino acids. The CDR3 DNA reads TGTGCCATCAGTGAGACAGGAGTTAACACTGAAGCTTTCTTT. Its protein is CAISETGVNTEAFF.

This clonotype was seen a few times. The chain joins TRBV5-1 to TRBJ2-7; TRBD1 matches at 8 bases. V shed 5 bases, J shed 4 bases, and the junction held 5 bases outside the gene matches. The CDR3 extends over 13 amino acids. Per the germline V gene, CDR1 is SGHRS and CDR2 is YFSETQ. CDR3: CASRERQGYEQYF. CDR3 DNA sequence: TGCGCCAGCAGAGAAAGACAGGGGTACGAGCAGTACTTC.

This clonotype was seen a handful of times. This chain joins TRBV5-1 and TRBJ2-7, with D tentatively TRBD2 (6 bases). Germline assignment: CDR1 SGHRS and CDR2 YFSETQ. The ends were cut back, 5 bases at V and 3 bases at J, with 12 bases in the middle. The CDR3 is 13 amino acids. In nucleotides, the CDR3 is TGCGCCAGCAGTCTTACAGCGGGCTACGAGCAGTACGTC. It translates to CASSLTAGYEQYV.

V usage is TRBV28 and J usage is TRBJ2-7; D remains unclear. The CDR3 length is 13 residues. Germline V gene lookup returns CDR1 MDHEN and CDR2 SYDVKM. The ends were cut back, 6 bases at V and 4 bases at J, with 13 bases in the middle. The CDR3: CASRLRVVYEQYF. CDR3 nucleotide sequence: TGTGCCAGCAGGTTAAGGGTCGTGTACGAGCAGTACTTC.

The chain carries TRBV6-1 and TRBJ2-3; D not resolved. The CDR3 spans 13 residues. V was pared by 6 bases and J by 2 bases, with 9 bases between. CDR1 and CDR2 (germline): MNHNS, SASEGT. In DNA, the CDR3 is TGTGCCAGCAGCCAGGTGGACACAGATACGCAGTATTTT. It is translated as CASSQVDTDTQYF.

V gene TRBV20-1 combines with J gene TRBJ2-7, with a possible D match to TRBD1 (6 bases). With 5 bases removed from V and 3 bases from J, the gap between germline ends came to 14 bases. CDR1 and CDR2 (germline): DFQATT, SNEGSKA (reference sequence). CDR3 length equals 13 residues. As DNA, the CDR3 is TGCAGTGCTCTATCCCAACAGGGCTACGAGCAGTACGTC. Protein product: CSALSQQGYEQYV.

V and J are TRBV5-1 and TRBJ2-2; D gene ambiguous. The CDR3 length is 15 residues. V lost 5 bases, J lost 3 bases, and 14 bases lay in between. The germline CDR1 and CDR2 sequences are SGHRS and YFSETQ. In DNA form, the CDR3 reads TGCGCCAGCAGTGGGATGGGAACGGACACCGGGGAGCTGTTTTTT. Its translation: CASSGMGTDTGELFF. Full variable domain (rest looked up from reference TRBV5-1 and TRBJ2-2): KAGVTQTPRYLIKTRGQQVTLSCSPISGHRSVSWYQQTPGQGLQFLFEYFSETQRNKGNFPGRFSGRQFSNSRSEMNVSTLELGDSALYLCASSGMGTDTGELFFGEGSRLTVL.

This clonotype has only a few counts. This rearrangement joins TRBV12-3 or TRBV12-4 to TRBJ2-7, with D tentatively TRBD1 or TRBD2 (5 bases each). The V gene lost 5 bases and the J gene lost 1 base, with 15 bases spanning the gap. This CDR3 has 15 residues. DNA of the CDR3: TGTGCCAGCAGTCGGGGCGGAGGCGGGTCCTACGAGCAGTACGTC. This codes for CASSRGGGGSYEQYV.

The V gene is TRBV20-1, the J gene TRBJ2-2; TRBD2 matches 7 bases. This CDR3 has 15 residues. Trimming removed 0 bases from V and 5 bases from J; junction bases left unmatched: 6. Germline V gene lookup returns CDR1 DFQATT and CDR2 SNEGSKA (reference sequence). The CDR3 DNA reads as TGCAGTGCTAGAGACGGGAGGCAAGGGACCGGGGAGCTGTTTTTT. This encodes CSARDGRQGTGELFF.

The CDR3 loop is CASSRNDYTDTQYF. The CDR3 DNA follows: TGCGCCAGCAGCAGAAACGACTACACAGATACGCAGTATTTT. V and J are TRBV5-1 and TRBJ2-3; perhaps TRBD2 as D (5 bases). The ends were cut back, 4 bases at V and 2 bases at J, with 11 bases in the middle. The length of the CDR3 is 14 residues. The germline V gene has CDR1 SGHRS and CDR2 YFSETQ.

The genes are TRBV20-1 and TRBJ2-7; TRBD2 might be the D (6 bases). The ends were cut back, 3 bases at V and 7 bases at J, with 16 bases in the middle. CDR3 length equals 13 residues. Per the germline V gene, CDR1 is DFQATT and CDR2 is SNEGSKA (reference sequence). CDR3 region: CSASPSSGWEQYV. In DNA form, the CDR3 reads TGCAGTGCTAGCCCCAGTAGCGGCTGGGAGCAGTACGTC.

This clonotype was detected only a few times. This chain joins TRBV7-3 and TRBJ2-1; maybe TRBD1 (6 bases). The CDR3 totals 17 residues. The V gene lost 4 bases and the J gene lost 9 bases, with 25 bases spanning the gap. Germline V gene data show CDR1 as SGHTA and CDR2 as FQGTGA. The CDR3 DNA reads TGTGCCAGCAGCTCGAGCCTACAGGGTGGCCTCAATGGTGAGCAGTTCTTC. As protein: CASSSSLQGGLNGEQFF.

Only a few counts were recorded for this clonotype. V usage is TRBV29-1 and J usage is TRBJ2-1; 8 bases line up with TRBD2. The CDR3 runs to 12 residues. V was pared by 8 bases and J by 6 bases, with 6 bases of the junction left unmatched. The germline CDR1 and CDR2 sequences are SQVTM and ANQGSEA. The CDR3 loop reads CSQTSVGNEQFF. The CDR3 region has the DNA TGCAGCCAGACTAGCGTTGGCAATGAGCAGTTCTTC.

This clonotype was counted at least ten times. The chain links TRBV5-1 to TRBJ2-2, with TRBD1 matching 8 bases. Germline V CDR1 and CDR2: SGHRS, YFSETQ. Trimming at V came to 0 bases and at J to 4 bases, leaving 11 bases not matched to a gene. The CDR3 runs 18 residues. The CDR3 is CASSLDPQGAEGTGELFF. The CDR3 DNA reads as TGCGCCAGCAGCTTGGACCCTCAGGGGGCGGAGGGCACCGGGGAGCTGTTTTTT. Using reference TRBV5-1 and TRBJ2-2 for the parts outside the CDR3, the full variable domain is KAGVTQTPRYLIKTRGQQVTLSCSPISGHRSVSWYQQTPGQGLQFLFEYFSETQRNKGNFPGRFSGRQFSNSRSEMNVSTLELGDSALYLCASSLDPQGAEGTGELFFGEGSRLTVL.

This clonotype was seen more than once but under ten times. In DNA, the CDR3 is TGTGCCAGCAGTTTAGTCTCTGCGGGCGGGAGCCGAACAGATACGCAGTATTTT. It encodes CASSLVSAGGSRTDTQYF. The chain uses TRBV12-3 or TRBV12-4 and TRBJ2-3, with 7 bases identical to TRBD2. The V and J ends lost 1 base and 3 bases, in that order; junction bases with no gene match: 13. The length of the CDR3 is 18 residues.